This T cell receptor (beta chain) was profiled in a study of regulatory T cells in long-lasting Graves disease. About the research overall: Patients with new Graves' disease had used antithyroid drugs below 3 months. The study, taken as a whole, reports: The work looked only at peripheral blood and did not look at thyroid tissue.

This CDR3 is built from 16 residues. V shed 7 bases and J shed 1 base, with 18 bases lying between them. In building TCR beta libraries, iRepertoire HTBI primers were used together with Arm-PCR of CDR3 regions. TCRdb reprocessed the multiplex PCR reads via MiXCR and lists one record per CDR3 protein. The sample has about 220,000 distinct CDR3 sequences, roughly a fifth seen once; the top ten hold 12%. The time point: newly diagnosed GD, antithyroid drugs for less than 3 months. Making the TCR library involved RNA that had been extracted from PBMCs. Diagnosis followed American Thyroid Association guidelines for Graves' disease. For this clonotype: Its target is unknown.

This sample was also put to use in a study of T cells in Graves' hyperthyroidism and ophthalmopathy. That work contributes: With the HTBI primer set, the TCR CDR3 went through a first round of RT-PCR.

The sample in question was peripheral blood mononuclear cells (PBMCs), obtained at new diagnosis, from a patient treated with antithyroid drugs. This sequence joins TRBV12-3 or TRBV12-4 and TRBJ2-3; D is unclear. This sequence originates from a woman aged 30 to 39 with Graves disease. The CDR3 bases are TGTGCCAGCACCTACGCCTCGCGGTGGGGCACAGATACGCAGTATTTT. It codes for CASTYASRWGTDTQYF.